The source of this TCR beta chain is a study of T cell responses to AZD1222 COVID-19 vaccine. Regarding the study as a whole: It was only after the peak T cell response that any repertoires were sampled.

From germline, CDR1 is DFQATT and CDR2 SNEGSKA (reference sequence). This CDR3 is 15 amino acids long. J gave up 0 bases and V 3 bases, and 5 bases lay outside the gene matches. Some clones are missing from TCRdb's copy, which holds only in-frame ones; the method was immunoSEQ multiplex PCR. The sample has 130,000 or so clones; over 90% are singletons. On this clone itself: As yet, its antigen is unknown.

The sequencing here drew on peripheral blood, taken on day 0 of MenACWY control vaccination. This clonotype was sampled from an adult in good health. This sequence joins TRBV20-1 and TRBJ2-3; TRBD2 matches 8 bases. The CDR3 DNA reads as TGCAGTGCTAGTGTACTAGCGGCTAGCACAGATACGCAGTATTTT. Residues: CSASVLAASTDTQYF.